This is a list of T cell receptor beta chains from one sample in a study of T cell responses to AZD1222 COVID-19 vaccine. Libraries were prepared by immunoSEQ multiplex PCR; TCRdb keeps only in-frame clonotypes and omits some of them. The top ten hold approximately 15% of the sample, which has around 100,000 clones, roughly 83% seen once. This specimen was peripheral blood, taken on day 0 of AZD1222 vaccination. The source of these receptors is an adult in good health. Both conserved end residues are part of each CDR3. A D gene is named only where the DNA matches it firmly. Part of the rows lack a size; the others show once, few, many or a class for expanded clones.

d_gene,abundance,j_gene,len,v_gene,CDR3aa,CDR3nt
TRBD1,-,TRBJ1-3,13,TRBV5-1,CASSETGGNTIYF,TGCGCCAGCAGCGAGACAGGGGGAAACACCATATATTTT
-,-,TRBJ1-2,12,TRBV6-2/TRBV6-3,CASSYLGYGYTF,TGTGCCAGCAGTTACCTCGGGTATGGCTACACCTTC
-,-,TRBJ1-5,16,TRBV12-2,CASRLESGWGNQPQHF,TGTGCAAGTCGCTTAGAAAGTGGTTGGGGCAATCAGCCCCAGCATTTT
-,-,TRBJ1-6,13,TRBV24-1,CATKTVENSPLHF,TGTGCCACCAAGACAGTAGAAAATTCACCCCTCCACTTT
TRBD1,-,TRBJ1-5,15,TRBV18,CASSPPGQGGQPQHF,TGTGCCAGCTCACCGCCGGGACAGGGGGGTCAGCCCCAGCATTTT
-,-,TRBJ1-3,14,TRBV3-1/TRBV3-2,CASSYGTDGNTIYF,TGTGCCAGCAGCTACGGGACGGACGGAAACACCATATATTTT
TRBD1,-,TRBJ1-5,16,TRBV28,CASSLGTGYSNQPQHF,TGTGCCAGCAGTTTAGGGACAGGGTATAGCAATCAGCCCCAGCATTTT
-,-,TRBJ1-6,13,TRBV18,CASHRDGYSPLHF,TGTGCCAGCCACCGGGACGGTTATTCACCCCTCCACTTT
-,-,TRBJ2-5,13,TRBV4-3,CASSQQQGETQYF,TGCGCCAGCAGCCAGCAACAGGGAGAGACCCAGTACTTC
-,-,TRBJ1-6,9,TRBV12-3/TRBV12-4,CALQRALHF,TGTGCCTTACAAAGGGCCCTCCACTTT
-,-,TRBJ1-2,14,TRBV6-5,CASIHANLVNGYTF,TGTGCCAGCATCCACGCGAACTTAGTGAATGGCTACACCTTC
-,-,TRBJ1-2,12,TRBV2,CASSEQTYGYTF,TGTGCCAGCAGTGAACAGACCTATGGCTACACCTTC
TRBD1,once,TRBJ1-4,14,TRBV6-5,CASRDRAWGEKLFF,TGTGCCAGCAGAGACAGGGCTTGGGGTGAAAAACTGTTTTTT
-,-,TRBJ1-1,13,TRBV21-1,CATGTYQTRGAFF,TGTGCCACCGGGACATATCAGACCCGGGGGGCTTTCTTT
TRBD2,-,TRBJ2-5,16,TRBV5-1,CASSPGTSGSGETQYF,TGCGCCAGCAGCCCTGGGACTAGCGGGAGTGGCGAGACCCAGTACTTC
-,-,TRBJ1-1,16,TRBV6-1,CASSEEKGGRRSEAFF,TGTGCCAGCAGTGAAGAGAAGGGAGGTCGTAGGTCTGAAGCTTTCTTT
-,-,TRBJ2-2,12,TRBV19,CASSIRVGELFF,TGTGCCAGTAGTATTCGGGTGGGTGAGCTGTTTTTT
-,once,TRBJ1-6,16,TRBV6-2/TRBV6-3,CASSSGRGSYNSPLHF,TGTGCCAGCAGTTCTGGCAGGGGATCCTATAATTCACCCCTCCACTTT
-,-,TRBJ2-7,13,TRBV5-4,CASSLLGRHEQYF,TGTGCCAGCAGCTTGCTCGGGAGACACGAGCAGTACTTC
-,-,TRBJ1-1,13,TRBV6-5,CASSWRVNTEAFF,TGTGCCAGCAGTTGGAGGGTGAACACTGAAGCTTTCTTT
-,few,TRBJ1-6,14,TRBV19,CASSMVQGNSPLHF,TGTGCCAGTAGTATGGTACAGGGAAATTCACCCCTCCACTTT
TRBD1,-,TRBJ2-3,18,TRBV9,CASSAGRTGGSHTDTQYF,TGTGCCAGCAGCGCGGGCCGGACAGGGGGCTCACACACAGATACGCAGTATTTT
-,-,TRBJ2-7,15,TRBV28,CASSSAGTGSYEQYF,TGTGCCAGCAGTTCCGCCGGGACGGGCTCCTACGAGCAGTACTTC
TRBD2,few,TRBJ2-3,17,TRBV7-2,CASSLRTSGRYPDTQYF,TGTGCCAGCAGCTTAAGGACTAGCGGGAGGTATCCAGATACGCAGTATTTT
-,-,TRBJ1-6,14,TRBV7-2,CASSPTARGSPLHF,TGTGCCAGCAGCCCAACAGCCAGGGGTTCACCCCTCCACTTT
TRBD2,-,TRBJ2-5,15,TRBV5-4,CASNLGLARQETQYF,TGTGCCAGCAACCTGGGACTAGCGCGACAAGAGACCCAGTACTTC